Below, 28 T cell receptor beta chains from the same sample are listed, as sequenced in a study of blood T cell repertoires in COVID-19. Measured with immunoSEQ multiplex PCR; TCRdb has only the in-frame clones, and not every one. Of fewer than 150,000 clones listed, less than 85% are singletons. Sequencing was done on a sample of peripheral blood. The receptors originated from a woman aged 80 or over in a cohort sampled during active or convalescent COVID-19.

This rearrangement joins TRBV28 to TRBJ2-7; 7 nucleotides agree with TRBD1. Per germline, CDR1 MDHEN and CDR2 SYDVKM. V shed 7 bases, J shed 4 bases, and the junction held 10 bases outside the gene matches. The CDR3 is made up of 14 amino acids. Written as DNA, the CDR3 is TGTGCCAGCACCACCCAGGACAGGAGATACGAGCAGTACGTC. This codes for CASTTQDRRYEQYV.

Here the CDR3 reads CASRRQGFQTQYF. CDR3 sequence (DNA): TGTGCCAGCAGGAGACAGGGATTCCAGACCCAGTACTTC. The V and J genes are TRBV28 and TRBJ2-5; TRBD1 matches 7 bases. V was pared by 6 bases and J by 6 bases, with 7 bases of the junction left unmatched. Germline CDR1 and CDR2: MDHEN and SYDVKM. The CDR3 covers 13 residues.

The gene calls are TRBV2 and TRBJ1-2; D perhaps matches TRBD1 (5 bases). Germline CDR1 reads SNHLY; CDR2 reads FYNNEI. V was cut by 3 bases and J by 2 bases, with 10 bases left in between. The CDR3 runs 14 residues. CDR3 nucleotide sequence: TGTGCCAGCAGTGATGTGACAGACAACTATGGCTACACCTTC. It is translated as CASSDVTDNYGYTF.

The chain's CDR3 is CATSRDGGKGETQYF. CDR3 nucleotides: TGTGCCACCAGCAGAGATGGGGGGAAAGGGGAGACCCAGTACTTC. The chain uses TRBV15 and TRBJ2-5; TRBD2 is a possible D gene (6 bases). The CDR3 totals 15 residues. V lost 0 bases and J 5 bases, leaving 13 bases between the germline ends. CDR1 is LNHNV and CDR2 is YYDKDF in the germline V gene (reference sequence).

V usage is TRBV5-4 and J usage is TRBJ2-2; 8 nucleotides match TRBD2. Germline V gene lookup returns CDR1 SGHNT and CDR2 YYREEE (reference sequence). This CDR3 is 15 amino acids long. Trimming at V came to 4 bases and at J to 5 bases, leaving 7 bases not matched to a gene. DNA of the CDR3: TGTGCCAGCAGCCACCGGGGGGGCGGGACCGGGGAGCTGTTTTTT. The encoded protein is CASSHRGGGTGELFF.

This clone was observed a handful of times. The rearrangement links TRBV19 to TRBJ1-3, with D unresolved. V was clipped by 0 bases and J by 3 bases, with 9 bases between them. Germline assignment: CDR1 LNHDA and CDR2 SQIVND (reference sequence). This CDR3 is built from 15 residues. CDR3 loop: CASSIEGRVGNTIYF. CDR3 coding DNA: TGTGCCAGTAGTATAGAGGGCAGAGTTGGAAACACCATATATTTT.

The chain carries TRBV7-6 and TRBJ1-2, with TRBD1 matching over 7 bases. The CDR3 extends over 16 amino acids. Trimming took 5 bases from V and 1 from J; bases not matched to a gene: 10. Germline assignment: CDR1 SGHVS and CDR2 FNYEAQ. The CDR3 DNA follows: TGTGCCAGCAGCCCCGAGACAGGGAGATATAACTATGGCTACACCTTC. It translates to CASSPETGRYNYGYTF.

For the CDR3, the DNA is TGTGCCAGTAGTCGACAGGGGACGAGCAATCAGCCCCAGCATTTT. Protein sequence: CASSRQGTSNQPQHF. The gene calls are TRBV19 and TRBJ1-5; 8 bases line up with TRBD1. V gave up 5 bases and J gave up 1 base; unmatched junction bases: 4. CDR1 is LNHDA and CDR2 is SQIVND in the germline V gene (reference sequence). The length of the CDR3 is 15 residues.

The J gene is TRBJ2-3, the V gene TRBV4-1; 11 bases map to TRBD2. This CDR3 contains 19 residues. Germline trimming cut 4 bases from V and 2 bases from J; bases unmatched to any gene: 14. Germline CDR1 reads MGHRA; CDR2 reads YSYEKL. The CDR3 is CASSLERPGTSGFTDTQYF. CDR3 nucleotide sequence: TGCGCCAGCAGCCTAGAAAGGCCCGGGACTAGCGGCTTCACAGATACGCAGTATTTT.

The rearrangement links TRBV19 to TRBJ1-1; TRBD1 is a possible D gene (5 bases). Germline V CDR1 and CDR2: LNHDA, SQIVND (reference sequence). The CDR3 is made up of 15 amino acids. V lost 3 bases and J lost 1, with 12 bases in between. For the CDR3, the DNA is TGTGCCAGTAGTATGCCAGGGCTATGGAACACTGAAGCTTTCTTT. Protein: CASSMPGLWNTEAFF.

The chain recombines TRBV6-1 with TRBJ1-2; 8 bases match TRBD1. The junction had 5 bases not matched to a gene; V was cut back by 1 base and J by 7 bases. The CDR3 sequence is 14 residues long. Germline CDR1 is MNHNS and CDR2 is SASEGT. CDR3 bases: TGTGCCAGCAGTGAAGGGACAGGGCGCCTTGGCTACACCTTC. Translation gives CASSEGTGRLGYTF.

This clone was seen just once. The chain combines TRBV4-1 with TRBJ2-2, with D possibly TRBD1 on 6 matching bases. The V end lost 0 bases, the J end lost 1 base, and 15 bases lay between the germline ends. This CDR3 is built from 18 residues. Looked up from germline, CDR1 is MGHRA and CDR2 is YSYEKL. CDR3 protein: CASSQDRGRGRNTGELFF. CDR3 bases: TGCGCCAGCAGCCAAGATCGGGGCAGGGGACGGAACACCGGGGAGCTGTTTTTT.

Comment on this clone: Other DNA sequences in this specimen translate into the identical CDR3. The gene calls are TRBV28 and TRBJ2-7, with unresolved D. CDR3 length equals 12 residues. Trimming took 4 bases from V and 3 from J, leaving 7 bases between them. Germline lookup yields CDR1 MDHEN and CDR2 SYDVKM. CDR3 loop: CASSSSLYEQYV. For the CDR3, the DNA is TGTGCCAGCAGTTCTTCACTCTACGAGCAGTACGTC.

The J gene is TRBJ2-3, the V gene TRBV19; the match to TRBD1 covers 10 bases. The CDR3 totals 16 residues. The V gene's germline CDR1 is LNHDA and CDR2 SQIVND (reference sequence). V gave up 5 bases and J gave up 5 bases; unmatched junction bases: 10. The CDR3, as DNA: TGTGCCAGTAGTCGGGACCGGGACAGGGGAGTAGATACGCAGTATTTT. This codes for CASSRDRDRGVDTQYF. The whole variable domain, remainder taken from reference TRBV19 and TRBJ2-3, is DGGITQSPKYLFRKEGQNVTLSCEQNLNHDAMYWYRQDPGQGLRLIYYSQIVNDFQKGDIAEGYSVSREKKESFPLTVTSAQKNPTAFYLCASSRDRDRGVDTQYFGPGTRLTVL.

This clone turned up a few times. V usage is TRBV3-1 (or the pseudogene TRBV3-2) and J usage is TRBJ1-1; D is undetermined. CDR1 and CDR2 from the germline V gene are LGHDT and YNNKEL (reference sequence). V dropped 11 bases and J dropped 0 bases, with 19 bases sitting between them. The CDR3 spans 15 residues. CDR3 sequence reads: CACSISSTMNTEAFF. CDR3 in DNA: TGTGCCTGCTCTATTTCGAGCACCATGAACACTGAAGCTTTCTTT.

J is TRBJ1-2 and V is TRBV3-1 (or the pseudogene TRBV3-2); 7 bases map to TRBD1. This CDR3 has 16 residues. Germline loops: CDR1 LGHDT, CDR2 YNNKEL (reference sequence). With V trimmed by 3 bases and J by 5 bases, 12 bases remained unmatched. The CDR3 is CASSQGGVRGDYGYTF. The DNA for the CDR3 is TGTGCCAGCAGCCAGGGAGGCGTCAGGGGGGATTATGGCTACACCTTC.

Written as DNA, the CDR3 is TGTGCCAGCAGCTTAGACAGACATTCTGGAAACACCATATATTTT. It yields the protein CASSLDRHSGNTIYF. The chain employs TRBV11-2 and TRBJ1-3; D uncertain. V was clipped by 0 bases and J by 1 base, with 7 bases between them. The CDR3 has 15 amino acids. Germline CDR1 is SGHAT and CDR2 is FQNNGV. Supplemented by reference TRBV11-2 and TRBJ1-3, the full variable domain reads EAGVAQSPRYKIIEKRQSVAFWCNPISGHATLYWYQQILGQGPKLLIQFQNNGVVDDSQLPKDRFSAERLKGVDSTLKIQPAKLEDSAVYLCASSLDRHSGNTIYFGEGSWLTVV.

The rearrangement joins TRBV3-1 (or the pseudogene TRBV3-2) to TRBJ2-7; 8 bases align to TRBD2. Per germline, CDR1 LGHDT and CDR2 YNNKEL (reference sequence). The CDR3 is 17 residues long. The V segment lost 0 bases and the J segment 3 bases; nucleotides outside the gene matches: 10. CDR3 region: CASSQDQGAGAFYEQYF. The CDR3 nucleotides are TGTGCCAGCAGCCAAGATCAGGGAGCGGGGGCTTTCTACGAGCAGTACTTC.

This clone was observed a single time. The genes are TRBV5-1 and TRBJ1-2; no reliable D call. The CDR3 sequence is 15 residues long. Looked up from germline, CDR1 is SGHRS and CDR2 is YFSETQ. V shed 1 base and J shed 8 bases, with 18 bases lying between them. DNA of the CDR3: TGCGCCAGCAGCTTGATCGCAGACTCCTATGTGGGCTACACCTTC. Residues: CASSLIADSYVGYTF.

The rearrangement links TRBV19 to TRBJ1-2; D might be TRBD1 (5 bases). CDR3 length: 12 residues. Germline CDR1 LNHDA, CDR2 SQIVND (reference sequence). Trimming removed 6 bases from V and 6 bases from J, with 11 bases in between. This chain's CDR3 is CASRRSGHGYTF. The DNA for the CDR3 is TGTGCCAGTAGAAGGTCAGGGCATGGCTACACCTTC.

V usage is TRBV5-1 and J usage is TRBJ2-3; maybe TRBD2 (5 bases). CDR1 is SGHRS and CDR2 is YFSETQ in the germline V gene. The ends were cut back, 1 base at V and 2 bases at J, with 11 bases in the middle. This CDR3 is built from 15 residues. The CDR3 here is CASSLQPEVTDTQYF. CDR3 DNA sequence: TGCGCCAGCAGCTTGCAACCGGAGGTCACAGATACGCAGTATTTT.

This clone was detected only once. This chain's CDR3 is CASSLGGTGRNTEAFF. The CDR3 DNA sequence: TGTGCCAGCAGCCTTGGAGGGACAGGACGGAACACTGAAGCTTTCTTT. The chain uses TRBV5-4 and TRBJ1-1; 8 positions match TRBD1. The CDR3 has 16 residues. Per the germline V gene, CDR1 is SGHNT and CDR2 is YYREEE (reference sequence). V lost 4 bases to trimming and J lost 1 base; unmatched junction nucleotides: 9.

The chain links TRBV5-1 to TRBJ1-6; the match to TRBD1 covers 8 bases. CDR3 size: 15 residues. J gave up 7 bases and V 2 bases, and 5 bases lay outside the gene matches. The germline V gene encodes CDR1 SGHRS and CDR2 YFSETQ. DNA of the CDR3: TGCGCCAGCAGCTTTCAGGGGGCGGGCAATTCACCCCTCCACTTT. Encoded protein: CASSFQGAGNSPLHF.

The table lists this clone with a few counts. The CDR3 region is CASSPRGRGRRSTEAFF. The DNA of the CDR3 is TGTGCCAGCAGCCCCAGGGGGCGCGGGAGAAGGAGCACTGAAGCTTTCTTT. The V and J genes are TRBV4-2 and TRBJ1-1, with 8 bases that match TRBD1. The CDR3 is 17 amino acids. Germline CDR1 reads LGHNA; CDR2 reads YNFKEQ. With V trimmed by 4 bases and J by 4 bases, 14 bases remained unmatched.

This chain connects TRBV6-5 to TRBJ1-2; no clear D. Germline CDR1 is MNHEY and CDR2 is SVGAGI. The CDR3 length is 14 residues. Deletions cut 4 bases from V and 4 bases from J, with 13 bases between. CDR3 DNA sequence: TGTGCCAGCAGTTCAGAGAGGGTAGGCTATGGCTACACCTTC. The encoded protein is CASSSERVGYGYTF.

The chain recombines TRBV7-8 with TRBJ2-3, with D unclear. Germline V CDR1 and CDR2: SGHVS, FQNEAQ. The CDR3 runs to 12 residues. V lost 2 bases and J lost 4, with 4 bases in between. The CDR3 nucleotides read TGTGCCAGCAGCTTAACTTCAGATACGCAGTATTTT. Protein product: CASSLTSDTQYF.

V and J are TRBV4-1 and TRBJ2-1; 7 nucleotides agree with TRBD2. The germline CDR1 and CDR2 sequences are MGHRA and YSYEKL. The CDR3 consists of 16 residues. J lost 3 bases, V lost 4 bases, and 9 bases had no gene match. This chain's CDR3 is CASSPRLGGGYNEQFF. Here the CDR3 DNA reads TGCGCCAGCAGCCCCCGGCTAGGCGGGGGCTACAATGAGCAGTTCTTC.

J is TRBJ1-1 and V is TRBV6-5; D is undetermined. The germline V gene has CDR1 MNHEY and CDR2 SVGAGI. The ends were cut back, 5 bases at V and 1 base at J, with 11 bases in the middle. This CDR3 comprises 14 residues. CDR3 DNA: TGTGCCAGCAGTAAGAGACAAGAGAACACTGAAGCTTTCTTT. This gives the protein CASSKRQENTEAFF.